These 21 T cell receptor beta chains were sequenced from one sample in a study of T-cell memory formation after mild COVID-19. Each CDR3 protein gets one entry after TCRdb re-called the 5' RACE reads with MiXCR. There are 150,000 to 200,000 distinct CDR3 sequences in the sample; around 10% occur only once, and roughly 3.8% lies in the top ten. Sequencing was performed on PBMCs or a T cell subset sorted from them (not recorded which). The receptors shown here come from a man aged 18 to 30 who had mild COVID-19 (a few samples of this study predate the infection). Cell type and time point are not known.

This clonotype has only a few counts. CDR3 sequence reads: CASSQRLFAGAVYNEQFF. Here the CDR3 DNA reads TGTGCCAGCAGCCAACGTCTTTTCGCGGGGGCCGTATACAATGAGCAGTTCTTC. This chain joins TRBV4-2 and TRBJ2-1; D may be TRBD2 (7 bases). The germline CDR1 and CDR2 sequences are LGHNA and YNFKEQ. The V gene lost 2 bases and the J gene lost 4 bases, with 21 bases spanning the gap. The CDR3 has 18 residues.

This clonotype was recorded a few times. The chain has TRBV12-3 or TRBV12-4 and TRBJ1-1; D not resolved. This CDR3 is 13 amino acids long. The V gene lost 3 bases and the J gene lost 7 bases, with 12 bases spanning the gap. CDR3 nucleotides: TGTGCCAGCAGTTTGAGAGGGCCGGGTGAAGCTTTCTTT. Encoded protein: CASSLRGPGEAFF.

The rearrangement uses TRBV2 and TRBJ1-5, with unresolved D. Between the trimmed V and J ends, which lost 3 bases and 4 bases, there was a span of 10 bases. Germline CDR1 and CDR2: SNHLY and FYNNEI. The CDR3 has 14 amino acids. The DNA for the CDR3 is TGTGCCAGCAGTGACCGGGAACGGAATCAGCCCCAGCATTTT. It specifies CASSDRERNQPQHF.

V gene TRBV7-3 combines with J gene TRBJ2-3, with D tentatively TRBD1 (5 bases). The CDR3 has 16 amino acids. V lost 1 base to trimming and J lost 0 bases, with 11 bases between them. The V gene's germline CDR1 is SGHTA and CDR2 FQGTGA. The CDR3 protein is CASSLMGSGSTDTQYF. The DNA for the CDR3 is TGTGCCAGCAGCTTAATGGGCTCAGGGAGCACAGATACGCAGTATTTT.

This clonotype was counted a few times. This chain connects TRBV10-3 to TRBJ1-2; D is possibly TRBD1 (6 bases). Germline V CDR1 and CDR2: ENHRY, SYGVKD. This CDR3 has 13 amino acids. V was cut by 5 bases and J by 4 bases, with 11 bases left in between. The chain's CDR3 is CAISSRTAYGYTF. The CDR3 coding sequence is TGTGCCATCAGTTCCAGGACAGCCTATGGCTACACCTTC.

On this clonotype itself: The CDR3 end shows no conserved phenylalanine or tryptophan, and so a read error is likely. The CDR3 bases are TGTGCCAGCTCACCCGGGACAGGGCGTAATGAGCAGTTCTGC. Translating gives CASSPGTGRNEQFC. The V and J genes are TRBV18 and TRBJ2-1, with TRBD1 matching over 9 bases. Germline values: CDR1 KGHSH, CDR2 LQKENI. Germline trimming cut 3 bases from V and 7 bases from J; bases unmatched to any gene: 4. The CDR3 consists of 14 residues.

The gene calls are TRBV20-1 and TRBJ1-4, with D tentatively TRBD1 (6 bases). The V end was cut by 5 bases, the J end by 1 base, with 11 bases between. The CDR3 consists of 14 residues. Germline CDR1 is DFQATT and CDR2 is SNEGSKA (reference sequence). This CDR3 reads CSALTGITNEKLFF. The CDR3, as DNA: TGCAGTGCTCTTACAGGGATAACTAATGAAAAACTGTTTTTT.

This chain joins TRBV4-3 and TRBJ2-5; possible D gene TRBD1, 6 bases. This CDR3 has 14 amino acids. The germline gives CDR1 LGHNA, CDR2 YSLEER. V lost 1 base and J lost 5, with 11 bases in between. The CDR3 sequence is CASSQVTGRETQYF. The DNA for the CDR3 is TGCGCCAGCAGCCAAGTTACAGGGCGGGAGACCCAGTACTTC.

The rearrangement joins TRBV7-2 to TRBJ2-3; no firm D call. V lost 5 bases to trimming and J lost 6 bases, with 9 bases between them. The CDR3 length is 12 residues. Germline V gene sequence: CDR1 SGHTA, CDR2 FQGNSA. In nucleotides, the CDR3 is TGTGCCAGCAGCAGACCCGGGGATACGCAGTATTTT. This translates into CASSRPGDTQYF.

This clonotype has a handful of counts. J is TRBJ2-7 and V is TRBV20-1; TRBD1 aligns across 10 bases. This CDR3 is 14 amino acids long. J was trimmed by 6 bases and V by 2 bases; bases with no gene match: 7. Per the germline V gene, CDR1 is DFQATT and CDR2 is SNEGSKA (reference sequence). The CDR3 spells CSARSQDRGGEQYV. CDR3 bases: TGCAGTGCTAGATCCCAGGACAGGGGGGGCGAGCAGTACGTC.

This clonotype has just a few counts. V usage is TRBV7-8 and J usage is TRBJ1-4; weak D call: TRBD1 (5 bases). The CDR3 is made up of 15 amino acids. Germline V gives CDR1 SGHVS, CDR2 FQNEAQ. Trimming shortened V by 1 base and J by 8 bases, and 14 bases separated the two germline ends. As DNA, the CDR3 is TGTGCCAGCAGCTTAGGAACAGGTTTCATAGAAAAACTGTTTTTT. This sequence encodes CASSLGTGFIEKLFF. Full variable domain (remainder filled in from reference TRBV7-8 and TRBJ1-4): GAGVSQSPRYKVAKRGQDVALRCDPISGHVSLFWYQQALGQGPEFLTYFQNEAQLDKSGLPSDRFFAERPEGSVSTLKIQRTQQEDSAVYLCASSLGTGFIEKLFFGSGTQLSVL.

V and J are TRBV20-1 and TRBJ1-1, with D possibly TRBD1 on 5 matching bases. Trimming stripped 0 bases from V and 11 bases from J, with 16 bases between. The germline gives CDR1 DFQATT, CDR2 SNEGSKA (reference sequence). The CDR3 sequence is 13 residues long. Here the CDR3 reads CSARDRGEGKAFF. CDR3 in DNA: TGCAGTGCTAGAGATAGGGGCGAGGGCAAGGCTTTCTTT.

The J gene is TRBJ1-5, the V gene TRBV2, with D possibly matching TRBD1 (6 bases). This CDR3 is built from 14 residues. V was trimmed by 6 bases and J by 0 bases, leaving 9 bases between them. Germline CDR1 SNHLY, CDR2 FYNNEI. The CDR3 nucleotides read TGTGCCAGCAGCCCGGACAGTAGCAATCAGCCCCAGCATTTT. Its translation is CASSPDSSNQPQHF.

Only a few counts were recorded for this clonotype. V usage is TRBV29-1 and J usage is TRBJ2-3, with 10 bases fitting TRBD2. The V and J ends lost 4 bases and 5 bases, in that order; junction bases with no gene match: 6. From germline, CDR1 is SQVTM and CDR2 ANQGSEA. The CDR3 totals 14 residues. CDR3 region: CSVGKRGGQDTQYF. CDR3 nucleotide sequence: TGCAGCGTTGGGAAGCGGGGGGGCCAAGATACGCAGTATTTT.

This clonotype was observed a handful of times. The chain employs TRBV7-2 and TRBJ2-1; 9 nucleotides line up with TRBD2. V was clipped by 8 bases and J by 6 bases; unmatched bases: 14. The V gene's germline CDR1 is SGHTA and CDR2 FQGNSA. CDR3 length: 16 amino acids. The CDR3 coding sequence is TGTGCCAGCCGCCTCCCGTGGGAGCGGGGGGTCAATGAGCAGTTCTTC. Its protein is CASRLPWERGVNEQFF.

V usage is TRBV27 and J usage is TRBJ2-3, with a tentative D call TRBD2 (6 bases). The CDR3 sequence is 14 residues long. Between the trimmed V and J ends, which lost 4 bases and 5 bases, there was a span of 13 bases. Germline CDR1 is MNHEY and CDR2 is SMNVEV (reference sequence). In nucleotides, the CDR3 is TGTGCCAGCAGTTCCAGGTCCGGGGGAGATACGCAGTATTTT. Translation: CASSSRSGGDTQYF.

This clonotype was picked up a small number of times. The J gene is TRBJ2-1, the V gene TRBV7-3, with TRBD2 matching over 8 bases. With V trimmed by 5 bases and J by 6 bases, 12 bases remained unmatched. The germline gives CDR1 SGHTA, CDR2 FQGTGA. This CDR3 is built from 16 residues. The CDR3 DNA reads as TGTGCCAGCAGCCCCTACGCGGGGGGCCGGGGCAATGAGCAGTTCTTC. Its translation is CASSPYAGGRGNEQFF.

The table lists this clonotype with a few counts. The chain uses TRBV12-3 or TRBV12-4 and TRBJ1-5, with no clear D. The CDR3 is made up of 15 amino acids. The V and J ends lost 2 bases and 2 bases respectively, with 10 bases between them. Written as DNA, the CDR3 is TGTGCCAGCAGTTTATGGGCACGGGGCAATCAGCCCCAGCATTTT. The encoded protein is CASSLWARGNQPQHF.

This clonotype has more than one count but fewer than ten. V usage is TRBV5-6 and J usage is TRBJ1-2; D call uncertain. Trimming shortened V by 1 base and J by 4 bases, and 8 bases separated the two germline ends. The CDR3 is made up of 13 amino acids. Germline assignment: CDR1 SGHDT and CDR2 YYEEEE. Here the CDR3 reads CASSLQETYGYTF. Here the CDR3 DNA reads TGTGCCAGCAGCTTGCAAGAAACCTATGGCTACACCTTC. Complete variable domain (other parts from reference TRBV5-6 and TRBJ1-2): DAGVTQSPTHLIKTRGQQVTLRCSPKSGHDTVSWYQQALGQGPQFIFQYYEEEERQRGNFPDRFSGHQFPNYSSELNVNALLLGDSALYLCASSLQETYGYTFGSGTRLTVV.

This clonotype has a handful of counts. The chain has TRBV12-3 or TRBV12-4 and TRBJ1-2, with D perhaps TRBD1 (5 bases). Deletions cut 7 bases from V and 3 bases from J, with 21 bases between. This CDR3 region has 16 residues. CDR3 nucleotides: TGTGCCAGCACCCCTCAGACATCGGGGGATCACTATGGCTACACCTTC. It translates to CASTPQTSGDHYGYTF.

There are many counts of this clonotype. The CDR3 loop reads CASRSGGAQDTQYF. In DNA form, the CDR3 reads TGTGCCAGCCGGAGCGGGGGGGCACAAGATACGCAGTATTTT. The V and J genes are TRBV28 and TRBJ2-3; 10 bases align to TRBD2. Germline values: CDR1 MDHEN, CDR2 SYDVKM. The CDR3 consists of 14 residues. Trimming cost V 8 bases and J 5 bases; bases outside gene matches: 7.